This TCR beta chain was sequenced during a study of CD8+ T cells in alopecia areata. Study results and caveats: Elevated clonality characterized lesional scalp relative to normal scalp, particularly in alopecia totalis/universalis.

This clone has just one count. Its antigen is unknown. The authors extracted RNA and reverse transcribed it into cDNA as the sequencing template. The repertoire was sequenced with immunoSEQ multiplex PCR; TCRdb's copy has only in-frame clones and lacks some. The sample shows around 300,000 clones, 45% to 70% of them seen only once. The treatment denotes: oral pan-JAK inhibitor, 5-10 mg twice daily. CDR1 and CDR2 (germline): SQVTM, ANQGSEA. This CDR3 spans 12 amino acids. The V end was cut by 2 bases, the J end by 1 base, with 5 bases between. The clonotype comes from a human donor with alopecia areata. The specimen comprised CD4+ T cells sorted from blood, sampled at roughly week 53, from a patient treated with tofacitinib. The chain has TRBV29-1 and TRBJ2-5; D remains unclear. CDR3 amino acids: CSVEYFQETQYF. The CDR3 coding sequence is TGCAGCGTTGAATACTTCCAAGAGACCCAGTACTTC.